Listed below are T cell receptor beta chains from one sample, sequenced in a study of blood T cell repertoires in COVID-19. Clones were sequenced by immunoSEQ multiplex PCR, and TCRdb holds only the in-frame ones, with some missing. The sample has a few hundred thousand clones; 83% are singletons. The sequenced material came from peripheral blood. The source is a woman in her twenties or thirties with COVID-19, enrolled during active disease. Each CDR3 is given with its conserved first and last residue. Each record gives: V gene, J gene, CDR3 protein.

v_call: TRBV5-4; j_call: TRBJ1-1; cdr3_aa: CASSAPGGENTEAFF
v_call: TRBV4-1; j_call: TRBJ1-4; cdr3_aa: CASSQRISGAATNEKLFF
v_call: TRBV11-3; j_call: TRBJ2-3; cdr3_aa: CASSLRGSGRSDTQYF
v_call: TRBV6-4; j_call: TRBJ1-5; cdr3_aa: CASSQEEGDQPQHF
v_call: TRBV18; j_call: TRBJ1-1; cdr3_aa: CASSPPNTQTMNTEAFF
v_call: TRBV9; j_call: TRBJ2-7; cdr3_aa: CASSVADTYEQYF
v_call: TRBV5-4; j_call: TRBJ1-6; cdr3_aa: CASSSTGIGSPLHF
v_call: TRBV5-1; j_call: TRBJ2-3; cdr3_aa: CASSLDVAGADTQYF
v_call: TRBV7-2; j_call: TRBJ2-3; cdr3_aa: CASSTRRTSGDTDTQYF
v_call: TRBV5-1; j_call: TRBJ2-3; cdr3_aa: CASSFTEGSDTQYF
v_call: TRBV5-4; j_call: TRBJ1-1; cdr3_aa: CASSLMRGQTEAFF
v_call: TRBV5-1; j_call: TRBJ2-7; cdr3_aa: CASSLGTGISYEQYF
v_call: TRBV11-2; j_call: TRBJ2-1; cdr3_aa: CASSSYSLLPYNEQFF
v_call: TRBV4-3; j_call: TRBJ2-7; cdr3_aa: CASSLTTSIGSGSYEQYF
v_call: TRBV9; j_call: TRBJ1-1; cdr3_aa: CASSVGDRSDMGTEAFF
v_call: TRBV7-9; j_call: TRBJ2-5; cdr3_aa: CASTPLTSGSETQYF
v_call: TRBV19; j_call: TRBJ2-6; cdr3_aa: CASSIDGGSGANVLTF
v_call: TRBV19; j_call: TRBJ1-2; cdr3_aa: CATLRQGHYGYTF
v_call: TRBV2; j_call: TRBJ1-1; cdr3_aa: CASSDMFGAAPEAFF